The 19 T cell receptor beta chains in this list originate from one sample, sequenced in a study of blood T cell repertoires in COVID-19. Repertoires were generated with immunoSEQ multiplex PCR, while TCRdb's copy carries only in-frame clones and drops some. Here the sample spans under 500,000 clones, 85% to 90% being singletons. The specimen sequenced was peripheral blood. These receptors were obtained from a young woman with acute or convalescent COVID-19.

The sample holds a few counts of this clone. This rearrangement joins TRBV7-3 to TRBJ2-2; D is uncertain. The CDR3 contains 14 residues. Germline V lookup: CDR1 SGHTA, CDR2 FQGTGA. The V end was cut by 2 bases, the J end by 6 bases, with 10 bases between. Here the CDR3 DNA reads TGTGCCAGCAGCTTACTAGGTTATTCCGGGGAGCTGTTTTTT. As protein: CASSLLGYSGELFF.

V gene TRBV14 combines with J gene TRBJ2-7, with TRBD1 matching 11 bases. Germline V gene sequence: CDR1 SGHDN, CDR2 FVKESK. The CDR3 length is 15 residues. V shed 0 bases and J 6 bases; nucleotides not matched to a gene: 4. The CDR3 loop reads CASSQEDRGQSEQYF. The CDR3 DNA reads as TGTGCCAGCAGCCAAGAGGACAGGGGGCAAAGCGAGCAGTACTTC.

The V call is TRBV2, the J call TRBJ2-2, with D perhaps matching TRBD2 (6 bases). There are 13 residues in the CDR3. V lost 7 bases, J lost 6 bases, and 12 bases lay in between. Germline V gene lookup returns CDR1 SNHLY and CDR2 FYNNEI. The CDR3 bases are TGTGCCAGCACAAGGGACTCCCCCGGGGAGCTGTTTTTT. Translated: CASTRDSPGELFF.

The chain links TRBV3-1 (or the pseudogene TRBV3-2) to TRBJ1-3, with no clear D. The V gene lost 0 bases and the J gene lost 5 bases, with 8 bases spanning the gap. CDR1 and CDR2 from the germline V gene are LGHDT and YNNKEL (reference sequence). The CDR3 loop spans 14 amino acids. The CDR3 DNA reads as TGTGCCAGCAGCCAAGAAACCGGTCGAAACACCATATATTTT. This translates into CASSQETGRNTIYF.

The chain recombines TRBV12-2 with TRBJ1-1; TRBD1, the table's D call, lacks a check against the DNA. TRBV12-2 is termed a pseudogene. This CDR3 contains 13 residues. CDR3 protein: CASRRQGDTEAFF. The DNA for the CDR3 is TGTGCAAGTCGACGACAGGGCGACACTGAAGCTTTCTTT.

This clone has a handful of counts. The chain uses TRBV5-1 and TRBJ1-4; unclear D gene. Looked up from germline, CDR1 is SGHRS and CDR2 is YFSETQ. The CDR3 has 15 residues. The V end was cut by 3 bases, the J end by 9 bases, with 18 bases between. CDR3 amino acids: CASSSTGETGKKLFF. Written as DNA, the CDR3 is TGCGCCAGCAGCTCCACCGGGGAGACCGGAAAAAAACTGTTTTTT. Variable domain in full (rest from reference TRBV5-1 and TRBJ1-4): KAGVTQTPRYLIKTRGQQVTLSCSPISGHRSVSWYQQTPGQGLQFLFEYFSETQRNKGNFPGRFSGRQFSNSRSEMNVSTLELGDSALYLCASSSTGETGKKLFFGSGTQLSVL.

The chain joins TRBV7-9 to TRBJ2-3; 12 bases line up with TRBD2. The CDR3 is made up of 18 amino acids. Trimming cost V 7 bases and J 12 bases; bases outside gene matches: 23. Germline V gives CDR1 SEHNR, CDR2 FQNEAQ (reference sequence). CDR3 nucleotides: TGTGCCAGCACCCCGCCTAGCGGGGGGGCTGGTCCCGGGAACCCCCAGTATTTT. Translated, it gives CASTPPSGGAGPGNPQYF.

The chain links TRBV5-1 to TRBJ1-1; 8 nucleotides agree with TRBD1. Per the germline V gene, CDR1 is SGHRS and CDR2 is YFSETQ. CDR3 length: 16 residues. V dropped 2 bases and J dropped 3; count of bases not matched to a gene: 9. In nucleotides, the CDR3 is TGCGCCAGCAGCTTAGGACAGGGCAGTGTGTACACTGAAGCTTTCTTT. This encodes CASSLGQGSVYTEAFF. Full variable domain (missing parts from reference TRBV5-1 and TRBJ1-1): KAGVTQTPRYLIKTRGQQVTLSCSPISGHRSVSWYQQTPGQGLQFLFEYFSETQRNKGNFPGRFSGRQFSNSRSEMNVSTLELGDSALYLCASSLGQGSVYTEAFFGQGTRLTVV.

The rearrangement uses TRBV9 and TRBJ2-3; 9 nucleotides match TRBD2. The CDR3 is 16 residues long. J lost 1 base, V lost 0 bases, and 3 bases had no gene match. Germline V lookup: CDR1 SGDLS, CDR2 YYNGEE. The CDR3 loop reads CASSVAVAGGTDTQYF. CDR3 in DNA: TGTGCCAGCAGCGTAGCGGTAGCGGGGGGCACAGATACGCAGTATTTT.

This clone was detected only once. J is TRBJ1-5 and V is TRBV18; D call uncertain. CDR3 length: 13 amino acids. Germline CDR1 and CDR2: KGHSH and LQKENI. V was shortened by 6 bases and J by 15 bases, with 21 bases between the two germline ends. The CDR3 DNA follows: TGTGCCAGCTCCTTACTGGAGTCGGGAGAATCGCATTTT. Amino acid sequence: CASSLLESGESHF. The complete variable domain, with remaining parts taken from reference TRBV18 and TRBJ1-5, reads NAGVMQNPRHLVRRRGQEARLRCSPMKGHSHVYWYRQLPEEGLKFMVYLQKENIIDESGMPKERFSAEFPKEGPSILRIQQVVRGDSAAYFCASSLLESGESHFGDGTRLSIL.

This clone has only one observation. This rearrangement joins TRBV5-4 to TRBJ1-4, with a possible D match to TRBD1 (6 bases). This CDR3 has 16 residues. The V end lost 2 bases, the J end lost 0 bases, and 11 bases lay between the germline ends. Germline assignment: CDR1 SGHNT and CDR2 YYREEE (reference sequence). DNA of the CDR3: TGTGCCAGCAGCTTCGGGGGGCATGCAACTAATGAAAAACTGTTTTTT. Translation: CASSFGGHATNEKLFF.

This clone was counted a single time. The genes are TRBV3-1 (or the pseudogene TRBV3-2) and TRBJ2-5; 8 nucleotides line up with TRBD2. CDR3 length: 17 residues. The trim removed 2 bases at V and 2 bases at J, leaving 10 bases unmatched. The germline V gene encodes CDR1 LGHDT and CDR2 YNNKEL (reference sequence). The CDR3 loop is CASSQLVGTRLQETQYF. The DNA of the CDR3 is TGTGCCAGCAGCCAATTGGTAGGGACTAGACTACAAGAGACCCAGTACTTC.

V usage is TRBV19 and J usage is TRBJ2-3; 8 bases fit TRBD1. CDR1 LNHDA and CDR2 SQIVND come from the germline V gene (reference sequence). The CDR3 sequence is 15 residues long. V gave up 3 bases and J gave up 9 bases; unmatched junction bases: 11. For the CDR3, the DNA is TGTGCCAGTAGTATCGGGGACAGGCCTTTGTTGACGCAGTATTTT. Translation: CASSIGDRPLLTQYF.

V usage is TRBV6-5 and J usage is TRBJ2-5; perhaps TRBD1 as D (6 bases). V lost 6 bases and J lost 3, with 11 bases in between. CDR3 length equals 13 residues. CDR1 is MNHEY, CDR2 SVGAGI, per germline. The DNA of the CDR3 is TGTGCCAGCAGAAGCCGGGACAAAGAGACCCAGTACTTC. This encodes CASRSRDKETQYF.

The CDR3 coding sequence is TGTGCCAGCAGTTACTTGGGACAGGGGTACAATGAGCAGTTCTTC. Amino acid sequence: CASSYLGQGYNEQFF. The chain carries TRBV6-2 or TRBV6-3 and TRBJ2-1, with 10 nucleotides matching TRBD1. The V and J ends lost 1 base and 4 bases, in that order; junction bases with no gene match: 1. Germline CDR1 and CDR2: MNHEY and SVGEGT. The CDR3 consists of 15 residues.

The rearrangement joins TRBV27 to TRBJ1-1, with 9 bases matching TRBD1. In germline, CDR1 is MNHEY, CDR2 SMNVEV (reference sequence). This CDR3 region has 16 residues. The trim removed 8 bases at V and 11 bases at J, leaving 21 bases unmatched. The CDR3 sequence: CASVRRGGQGPQSAFF. The CDR3 DNA follows: TGTGCCAGCGTGCGGAGGGGAGGACAGGGGCCCCAGAGCGCTTTCTTT.

This clone was observed once. The DNA for the CDR3 is TGCAGCGTTGCGGGGACAGGGTCAGAGGGCTACACCTTC. It codes for CSVAGTGSEGYTF. The rearrangement uses TRBV29-1 and TRBJ1-2; 9 nucleotides agree with TRBD1. V was clipped by 4 bases and J by 8 bases; unmatched bases: 8. Germline lookup yields CDR1 SQVTM and CDR2 ANQGSEA. The CDR3 is 13 amino acids.

The J gene is TRBJ1-6, the V gene TRBV19; TRBD1 might be the D (6 bases). The V and J ends lost 4 bases and 7 bases respectively, with 17 bases between them. The CDR3 spans 16 residues. CDR1 is LNHDA and CDR2 is SQIVND in the germline V gene (reference sequence). The CDR3 region is CASSNPEGGNNSPLHF. In DNA, the CDR3 is TGTGCCAGTAGTAACCCGGAGGGGGGGAACAATTCACCCCTCCACTTT.

V is TRBV28 and J is TRBJ1-4; TRBD1 matches 7 bases. There are 13 residues in the CDR3. Germline values: CDR1 MDHEN, CDR2 SYDVKM. V was pared by 4 bases and J by 6 bases, with 2 bases of the junction left unmatched. The CDR3 region has the DNA TGTGCCAGCAGTTCTGGACAGGATGAAAAACTGTTTTTT. Translated: CASSSGQDEKLFF. Full variable domain (remainder filled in from reference TRBV28 and TRBJ1-4): DVKVTQSSRYLVKRTGEKVFLECVQDMDHENMFWYRQDPGLGLRLIYFSYDVKMKEKGDIPEGYSVSREKKERFSLILESASTNQTSMYLCASSSGQDEKLFFGSGTQLSVL.